This TCR beta chain was captured in a study of blood T cell repertoires in COVID-19. The wider study: Samples of COVID-19 (acute and convalescent) were obtained from the United States, Italy and Spain.

The protocol was immunoSEQ multiplex PCR, while the TCRdb copy is restricted to in-frame clones and leaves out a portion. The sample contains 200,000 to 250,000 clones, 70% to 90% of which appear only once. The germline CDR1 and CDR2 sequences are SQVTM and ANQGSEA. V was clipped by 6 bases and J by 2 bases, with 5 bases between them. This CDR3 is 12 amino acids long. Material: peripheral blood. The chain links TRBV29-1 to TRBJ2-6, with no clear D. This clonotype originated in a woman between 50 and 59 years old with COVID-19, enrolled during active disease. For the CDR3, the DNA is TGCAGCGTCCTTACTGGGGCCAACGTCCTGACTTTC. Its protein is CSVLTGANVLTF.